This passage covers 22 T cell receptor beta chains from one sample sequenced in a study of T cell responses to AZD1222 COVID-19 vaccine. Only in-frame clones appear in the TCRdb table, and some are missing; sequencing was by immunoSEQ multiplex PCR. The sample lists about 76,000 clones, around 90% occurring once. The sample consisted of peripheral blood, taken on day 0 of AZD1222 vaccination. These TCRs come from an adult in good health.

The chain is built from TRBV28 and TRBJ2-3; TRBD2 aligns across 8 bases. With V trimmed by 5 bases and J by 2 bases, 9 bases remained unmatched. This CDR3 is 16 amino acids long. Germline V gene data show CDR1 as MDHEN and CDR2 as SYDVKM. CDR3 region: CASSVLGGGNTDTQYF. CDR3 nucleotide sequence: TGTGCCAGCAGTGTGTTGGGCGGGGGGAACACAGATACGCAGTATTTT.

The chain carries TRBV30 and TRBJ1-6; TRBD1 matches at 7 bases. After removal of 5 bases from V and 4 bases from J, the junction contained 5 bases not matched to a gene. Germline assignment: CDR1 GTSNPN and CDR2 SVGIG (reference sequence). The CDR3 sequence is 14 residues long. The CDR3 region is CAWDPGQYNSPLHF. The CDR3 DNA sequence: TGTGCCTGGGATCCGGGACAGTATAATTCACCCCTCCACTTT.

V is TRBV7-3 and J is TRBJ2-7; D might be TRBD1 (6 bases). Germline V CDR1 and CDR2: SGHTA, FQGTGA. Trimming cost V 5 bases and J 3 bases, with 17 bases left between them. CDR3 size: 15 residues. The CDR3: CASSLGSGAGYEQYF. CDR3 nucleotide sequence: TGTGCCAGCAGCCTAGGTTCAGGGGCGGGCTACGAGCAGTACTTC.

V and J are TRBV6-2 or TRBV6-3 and TRBJ2-5; D remains unclear. The CDR3 runs to 18 residues. Trimming took 2 bases from V and 4 from J, leaving 23 bases between them. CDR1 and CDR2 (germline): MNHEY, SVGEGT. The CDR3 DNA reads as TGTGCCAGCAGTTACCGACCCCCGTATCCCACCGTGAGAGAGACCCAGTACTTC. Translation: CASSYRPPYPTVRETQYF.

The chain recombines TRBV7-8 with TRBJ2-6, with D maybe TRBD2 (7 bases). The CDR3 runs 17 residues. V was pared by 5 bases and J by 1 base, with 15 bases between. Germline V gene sequence: CDR1 SGHVS, CDR2 FQNEAQ. CDR3 bases: TGTGCCAGCAGCCTAGGCGGGGGCGCATCTGGGGCCAACGTCCTGACTTTC. It yields the protein CASSLGGGASGANVLTF. The complete variable domain, with remaining parts taken from reference TRBV7-8 and TRBJ2-6, reads GAGVSQSPRYKVAKRGQDVALRCDPISGHVSLFWYQQALGQGPEFLTYFQNEAQLDKSGLPSDRFFAERPEGSVSTLKIQRTQQEDSAVYLCASSLGGGASGANVLTFGAGSRLTVL.

CDR3 in amino acids: CASSQGVGGYTF. The CDR3, as DNA: TGCGCCAGCAGCCAGGGAGTCGGAGGCTACACCTTC. This sequence joins TRBV4-1 and TRBJ1-2; D remains ambiguous. CDR1 and CDR2 (germline): MGHRA, YSYEKL. CDR3 length equals 12 residues. Trimming took off 3 bases at V and 8 bases at J, with 10 bases between the two ends.

The gene calls are TRBV5-6 and TRBJ2-2; D is tentatively TRBD1 or TRBD2 (5 bases each). Trimming left V 5 bases short and J 4 bases short, with 18 bases between. CDR1 SGHDT and CDR2 YYEEEE come from the germline V gene. The CDR3 consists of 16 residues. CDR3 nucleotide sequence: TGTGCCAGCAGTCCCCCTATTGGGGGTCTCACCGGGGAGCTGTTTTTT. It translates to CASSPPIGGLTGELFF.

The chain has TRBV5-4 and TRBJ1-1, with TRBD1 matching 8 bases. This CDR3 spans 13 amino acids. Germline V gene sequence: CDR1 SGHNT, CDR2 YYREEE (reference sequence). Trimming cost V 2 bases and J 5 bases; bases outside gene matches: 2. For the CDR3, the DNA is TGTGCCAGCAGCTTACAGGGGGGGACTGAAGCTTTCTTT. This sequence encodes CASSLQGGTEAFF. Together with reference TRBV5-4 and TRBJ1-1, the CDR3 gives the full variable domain: ETGVTQSPTHLIKTRGQQVTLRCSSQSGHNTVSWYQQALGQGPQFIFQYYREEENGRGNFPPRFSGLQFPNYSSELNVNALELDDSALYLCASSLQGGTEAFFGQGTRLTVV.

This clone was counted a single time. This rearrangement joins TRBV7-8 to TRBJ1-1, with 8 bases that match TRBD1. The germline gives CDR1 SGHVS, CDR2 FQNEAQ. The ends lost 5 bases at V and 10 bases at J; junction bases unmatched: 9. CDR3 length: 13 amino acids. The CDR3 is CASSDYRGTSAFF. In DNA, the CDR3 is TGTGCCAGCAGCGATTACAGGGGGACGTCAGCTTTCTTT.

This chain uses TRBV5-6 with TRBJ2-5; D gene uncertain. This CDR3 comprises 15 residues. Germline V gene lookup returns CDR1 SGHDT and CDR2 YYEEEE. V was shortened by 0 bases and J by 5 bases, with 14 bases between the two germline ends. The CDR3 loop reads CASSLAWRGMETQYF. The CDR3 coding sequence is TGTGCCAGCAGCTTGGCCTGGAGAGGAATGGAGACCCAGTACTTC.

The rearrangement links TRBV7-8 to TRBJ2-2, with a tentative D call TRBD2 (5 bases). V was pared by 1 base and J by 2 bases, with 11 bases between. CDR3 length equals 16 residues. Germline CDR1 SGHVS, CDR2 FQNEAQ. CDR3: CASSLGFRTNTGELFF. Here the CDR3 DNA reads TGTGCCAGCAGCTTAGGGTTTAGGACTAACACCGGGGAGCTGTTTTTT.

The CDR3 DNA is TGTGCCAGCAGTGAATGGTGGGTAGGGGGCACTGAAGCTTTCTTT. It encodes CASSEWWVGGTEAFF. The rearrangement links TRBV6-1 to TRBJ1-1; D is perhaps TRBD1 (6 bases). The length of the CDR3 is 15 residues. V lost 2 bases, J lost 4 bases, and 14 bases lay in between. Germline CDR1 and CDR2: MNHNS and SASEGT.

This clone was counted only a few times. CDR3 coding DNA: TGTGCCTGGAGTGTACGAGGCTGGTCCTACGAGCAGTACTTC. This codes for CAWSVRGWSYEQYF. The rearrangement links TRBV30 to TRBJ2-7; D is unclear. Germline V gives CDR1 GTSNPN, CDR2 SVGIG (reference sequence). The CDR3 runs 14 residues. V dropped 0 bases and J dropped 1 base, with 10 bases sitting between them.

The V gene is TRBV5-4, the J gene TRBJ1-2; the D is unclear. The ends were cut back, 4 bases at V and 4 bases at J, with 11 bases in the middle. The germline V gene has CDR1 SGHNT and CDR2 YYREEE (reference sequence). There are 13 residues in the CDR3. DNA of the CDR3: TGTGCCAGCAGCGCGGACGGTAGCTATGGCTACACCTTC. Amino acids: CASSADGSYGYTF.

The DNA for the CDR3 is TGTGCCAGCAGTTTCTCTAGGGTTCGTAACTATGGCTACACCTTC. Translated, it gives CASSFSRVRNYGYTF. J is TRBJ1-2 and V is TRBV27; D remains unclear. Trimming took off 3 bases at V and 1 base at J, with 12 bases between the two ends. Germline CDR1 reads MNHEY; CDR2 reads SMNVEV (reference sequence). CDR3 length: 15 amino acids.

This chain joins TRBV10-3 and TRBJ2-1; 9 bases agree with TRBD2. The V and J ends lost 6 bases and 0 bases, in that order; junction bases with no gene match: 6. Looked up from germline, CDR1 is ENHRY and CDR2 is SYGVKD. The CDR3 has 16 amino acids. For the CDR3, the DNA is TGTGCCATCAGACCGACTAGCGGAAGCTCCTACAATGAGCAGTTCTTC. Amino acid sequence: CAIRPTSGSSYNEQFF.

The chain links TRBV7-8 to TRBJ2-7; D possibly corresponds to TRBD1 (6 bases). The ends were cut back, 1 base at V and 6 bases at J, with 13 bases in the middle. Germline lookup yields CDR1 SGHVS and CDR2 FQNEAQ. The CDR3 loop spans 14 amino acids. In DNA, the CDR3 is TGTGCCAGCAGCTTAGTACAGGGCCTAGGCGAGCAGTACTTC. Its translation: CASSLVQGLGEQYF.

This chain links TRBV24-1 with TRBJ2-3; D gene ambiguous. Trimming removed 2 bases at V and 2 bases at J, with 7 bases between. Germline values: CDR1 KGHDR, CDR2 SFDVKD. The CDR3 length is 14 residues. This chain's CDR3 is CATSDYPDTDTQYF. Written as DNA, the CDR3 is TGTGCCACCAGTGATTATCCAGACACAGATACGCAGTATTTT.

This chain joins TRBV7-3 and TRBJ2-2; 7 bases line up with TRBD2. The CDR3 is made up of 16 amino acids. The V gene's germline CDR1 is SGHTA and CDR2 FQGTGA. Trimming took 5 bases from V and 0 from J; bases not matched to a gene: 6. This CDR3 is CASSQIAGPNTGELFF. CDR3 DNA: TGTGCCAGCAGCCAGATAGCGGGCCCGAACACCGGGGAGCTGTTTTTT.

The J gene is TRBJ2-2, the V gene TRBV4-1; possibly TRBD2 for D (6 bases). The CDR3 is 17 residues long. V was trimmed by 4 bases and J by 0 bases, leaving 15 bases between them. CDR1 is MGHRA and CDR2 is YSYEKL in the germline V gene. The chain's CDR3 is CASSLEGGTSNTGELFF. CDR3 in DNA: TGCGCCAGCAGCCTTGAGGGAGGTACCTCGAACACCGGGGAGCTGTTTTTT.

The chain employs TRBV3-1 (or the pseudogene TRBV3-2) and TRBJ2-3; the match to TRBD2 covers 10 bases. The germline V gene has CDR1 LGHDT and CDR2 YNNKEL (reference sequence). Trimming at V came to 8 bases and at J to 4 bases, leaving 3 bases not matched to a gene. This CDR3 has 13 amino acids. CDR3 region: CASLAGGSDTQYF. CDR3 coding DNA: TGTGCCAGCTTAGCGGGGGGATCAGATACGCAGTATTTT.

V is TRBV6-5 and J is TRBJ1-1, with D hard to call. The ends were cut back, 6 bases at V and 1 base at J, with 9 bases in the middle. Germline lookup yields CDR1 MNHEY and CDR2 SVGAGI. The CDR3 covers 13 residues. The CDR3 spells CASSYTENTEAFF. As DNA, the CDR3 is TGTGCCAGCAGCTACACGGAGAACACTGAAGCTTTCTTT.